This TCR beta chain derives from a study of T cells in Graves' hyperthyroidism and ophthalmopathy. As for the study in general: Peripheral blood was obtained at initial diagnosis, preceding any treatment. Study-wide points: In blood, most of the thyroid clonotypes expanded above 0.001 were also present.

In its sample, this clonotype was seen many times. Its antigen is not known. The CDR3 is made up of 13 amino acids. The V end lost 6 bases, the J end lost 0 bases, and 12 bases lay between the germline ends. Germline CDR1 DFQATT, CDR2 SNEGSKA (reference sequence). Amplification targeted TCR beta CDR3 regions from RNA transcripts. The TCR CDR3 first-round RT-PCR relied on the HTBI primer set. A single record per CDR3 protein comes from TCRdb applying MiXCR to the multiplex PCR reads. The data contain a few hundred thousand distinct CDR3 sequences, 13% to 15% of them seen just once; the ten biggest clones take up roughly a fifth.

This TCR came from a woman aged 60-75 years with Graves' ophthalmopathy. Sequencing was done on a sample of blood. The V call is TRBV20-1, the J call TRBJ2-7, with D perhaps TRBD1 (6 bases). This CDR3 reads CSAPDRNSYEQYF. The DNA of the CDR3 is TGCAGTGCCCCCGACAGGAACTCCTACGAGCAGTACTTC.